This is a list of T cell receptor beta chains from one sample in a study of blood T cells in healthy people across ages. MiXCR, run by TCRdb on the 5' RACE reads, gives a single entry per CDR3 protein. This table has 800,000 to 900,000 distinct CDR3 sequences, approximately 59% appearing once. Source material: blood. The receptor set was obtained from a man aged 25 to 40 in good health. The CDR3 runs from the conserved cysteine through the conserved F or W. A D gene is named only where the DNA matches it firmly. Some rows mark clone size as missing; the rest say once, few, many or name a class of expanded clone.

CASSPRTGETLAQYF	TGTGCCAGCAGTCCAAGGACAGGAGAGACTTTGGCCCAGTACTTC	TRBV27	few	TRBD1	TRBJ2-5
CASSITGGNTDTQYF	TGTGCCAGCAGTATAACAGGGGGCAACACAGATACGCAGTATTTT	TRBV7-9	few	TRBD1	TRBJ2-3
CASSLTGQASTDTQYF	TGCGCCAGCAGCTTGACAGGACAAGCTAGCACAGATACGCAGTATTTT	TRBV5-1	few	-	TRBJ2-3
CASWEQATYGYTF	TGTGCCAGCTGGGAACAGGCGACTTATGGCTACACCTTC	TRBV2	-	-	TRBJ1-2
CASSPPLQRLAVQGQFF	TGTGCCAGCAGCCCACCCCTCCAAAGACTAGCGGTTCAAGGGCAGTTCTTC	TRBV11-2	-	TRBD2	TRBJ2-1
CSASPGLAGVYNEQYF	TGCAGTGCTAGCCCCGGACTAGCGGGGGTATACAATGAGCAGTACTTC	TRBV20-1	-	TRBD2	TRBJ2-5
CASSVDGKNIQYF	TGTGCCAGCAGCGTGGATGGGAAAAACATTCAGTACTTC	TRBV9	-	-	TRBJ2-4
CASSRDRTPYEQYF	TGTGCCAGCAGCCGCGACAGGACCCCCTACGAGCAGTACTTC	TRBV13	-	-	TRBJ2-7
CASSLETSVGGYGYTF	TGTGCCAGCAGCTTAGAAACATCTGTGGGGGGGTATGGCTACACCTTC	TRBV7-2	-	-	TRBJ1-2
CASGGPTDTQYF	TGTGCCTCCGGGGGTCCCACAGATACGCAGTATTTT	TRBV30	-	-	TRBJ2-3
CASSGRGEQYF	TGTGCCAGCAGTGGGAGGGGTGAGCAGTACTTC	TRBV28	few	TRBD2	TRBJ2-5
CASSRTSGYQETQYF	TGTGCCAGCAGCCGGACTAGCGGGTACCAAGAGACCCAGTACTTC	TRBV7-2	few	TRBD2	TRBJ2-5
CSARDSLLEYF	TGCAGTGCTAGGGACTCCCTACTTGAGTATTTT	TRBV20-1	many	-	TRBJ2-3
CSARPPGTGLSEVKYEQYF	TGCAGTGCTAGACCCCCCGGGACAGGCCTGAGTGAGGTCAAATACGAGCAGTACTTC	TRBV20-1	-	TRBD1	TRBJ2-7
CASSNRFF	TGTGCCAGCAGCAATCGGTTCTTC	TRBV9	few	-	TRBJ2-1
CASSFGPSNEQYF	TGTGCCAGCAGCTTCGGTCCCTCCAACGAGCAGTACTTC	TRBV7-9	-	-	TRBJ2-7
CSVVNRHSTYNEQFF	TGCAGCGTTGTTAATCGACATTCCACCTACAATGAGCAGTTCTTC	TRBV29-1	-	-	TRBJ2-1
CASTAGLAKNIQYF	TGTGCCAGCACCGCGGGGTTAGCCAAAAACATTCAGTACTTC	TRBV28	-	-	TRBJ2-4
CSAGTDYGYTF	TGCAGTGCCGGGACAGACTATGGCTACACCTTC	TRBV20-1	-	TRBD1	TRBJ1-2
CASGAASGVRNEQFF	TGTGCCAGCGGGGCCGCTAGCGGGGTCAGGAATGAGCAGTTCTTC	TRBV7-9	-	TRBD2	TRBJ2-1
CASSLPGLAQYF	TGTGCCAGCAGCCTCCCGGGTTTGGCCCAGTACTTC	TRBV7-2	-	-	TRBJ2-5
CASSLDRSMTNYGYTF	TGTGCCAGCAGTTTAGACAGGAGCATGACTAACTATGGCTACACCTTC	TRBV6-1	-	-	TRBJ1-2
CSVEDLDNSYEQYF	TGCAGCGTTGAAGATCTAGACAATTCCTACGAGCAGTACTTC	TRBV29-1	-	-	TRBJ2-7
CASSFQRLGTYSNQPQHF	TGTGCCAGCAGTTTCCAAAGGCTTGGGACCTATAGCAATCAGCCCCAGCATTTT	TRBV21-1	-	-	TRBJ1-5
CSARPDGETQYF	TGCAGTGCTCGCCCAGACGGAGAGACCCAGTACTTC	TRBV20-1	-	-	TRBJ2-5
CASRRSGGQGETQYF	TGTGCCAGCAGACGGAGCGGGGGGCAGGGAGAGACCCAGTACTTC	TRBV6-2/TRBV6-3	-	TRBD2	TRBJ2-5
CSARGNPLNTEAFF	TGCAGTGCTAGGGGAAACCCGTTAAACACTGAAGCTTTCTTT	TRBV20-1	-	-	TRBJ1-1
CSVEQRYGYTF	TGCAGCGTTGAACAAAGATATGGCTACACCTTC	TRBV29-1	-	-	TRBJ1-2
CASSRVAGADTQYF	TGTGCCAGCAGCCGAGTAGCGGGGGCAGATACGCAGTATTTT	TRBV11-3	-	TRBD2	TRBJ2-3
CASSQTGTQNPPGELFF	TGCGCCAGCAGCCAGACAGGGACACAAAATCCCCCCGGGGAGCTGTTTTTT	TRBV4-3	-	TRBD1	TRBJ2-2
CASSLAIGLDSPLHF	TGTGCCAGCAGCTTGGCGATCGGGTTGGATTCACCCCTCCACTTT	TRBV5-6	-	-	TRBJ1-6
CSARSLGQSPLHF	TGCAGTGCTAGGAGCTTGGGGCAATCACCCCTCCACTTT	TRBV20-1	few	-	TRBJ1-6
CASSDRLAGTDTQYF	TGTGCCAGCAGCGACCGACTAGCGGGCACAGATACGCAGTATTTT	TRBV7-2	-	TRBD2	TRBJ2-3
CASSLELFGAAGANVLTF	TGCGCCAGCAGCTTGGAACTTTTTGGGGCAGCTGGGGCCAACGTCCTGACTTTC	TRBV5-1	-	-	TRBJ2-6
CAWRDSHHYEQYF	TGTGCCTGGAGGGACAGTCACCACTACGAGCAGTACTTC	TRBV30	-	-	TRBJ2-7
CASSPWAGGGETQYF	TGTGCCAGCAGCCCCTGGGCAGGGGGCGGAGAGACCCAGTACTTC	TRBV7-2	-	TRBD1	TRBJ2-5
CASTLPREYTQYF	TGTGCCAGCACACTACCCAGGGAGTATACGCAGTATTTT	TRBV2	-	-	TRBJ2-3
CASKAGTDTQYF	TGTGCCTCCAAGGCGGGCACAGATACGCAGTATTTT	TRBV6-5	-	-	TRBJ2-3
CSARDPGLVRYEQYF	TGCAGTGCTAGAGATCCTGGACTAGTCCGATACGAGCAGTACTTC	TRBV20-1	-	TRBD2	TRBJ2-7
CASSKGATDTEAFF	TGTGCCAGCAGCAAAGGGGCAACGGACACTGAAGCTTTCTTT	TRBV21-1	few	-	TRBJ1-1
CAWSLYRDREFF	TGTGCCTGGAGTTTATACCGGGACAGGGAGTTCTTC	TRBV30	-	TRBD1	TRBJ2-1
CSASIGSRGYTF	TGCAGTGCTAGTATCGGGTCGCGGGGCTACACCTTC	TRBV20-1	-	-	TRBJ1-2
CASSQDYTQFQETQYF	TGCGCCAGCAGCCAAGACTACACCCAATTCCAAGAGACCCAGTACTTC	TRBV4-3	-	-	TRBJ2-5
CASSLGAGVGETQYF	TGTGCCAGCAGCTTAGGGGCTGGGGTAGGAGAGACCCAGTACTTC	TRBV7-2	few	-	TRBJ2-5
CASSQVEANEQFF	TGTGCCAGCTCACAGGTGGAGGCGAATGAGCAGTTCTTC	TRBV18	-	-	TRBJ2-1
CASSHSYSNQPQHF	TGTGCCAGCAGCCACTCGTATAGCAATCAGCCCCAGCATTTT	TRBV3-1	-	-	TRBJ1-5
CASRGNGGTGMTVTYEQYF	TGTGCCAGCAGGGGAAATGGGGGGACAGGGATGACAGTGACCTACGAGCAGTACTTC	TRBV9	once	TRBD1	TRBJ2-7
CSADEAGGGYNEQFF	TGCAGCGCCGATGAAGCGGGGGGGGGCTACAATGAGCAGTTCTTC	TRBV29-1	-	TRBD2	TRBJ2-1
CASSSGQGARETQYF	TGTGCCAGCAGTTCCGGACAGGGGGCGCGGGAGACCCAGTACTTC	TRBV28	few	TRBD1	TRBJ2-5
CASSKTLGPRGNETHYF	TGTGCCAGCAGCAAAACCCTTGGGCCAAGGGGCAATGAGACCCATTACTTC	TRBV7-2	-	-	TRBJ2-5
CASSGRQARGDEQYF	TGTGCCAGCAGCGGACGACAGGCCCGAGGGGACGAGCAGTACTTC	TRBV7-2	-	-	TRBJ2-7
CASSVIAGGFPNEQFF	TGTGCCAGCAGCGTTATAGCGGGGGGCTTCCCTAATGAGCAGTTCTTC	TRBV9	-	TRBD2	TRBJ2-1
CASNVQSSGANVLTF	TGTGCCAGCAACGTACAGAGCTCTGGGGCCAACGTCCTGACTTTC	TRBV28	few	-	TRBJ2-6
CASSPGTYYEQYF	TGTGCCAGCAGCCCGGGGACTTACTACGAGCAGTACTTC	TRBV9	few	-	TRBJ2-7
CSAPVEGGGNTEAFF	TGCAGTGCACCCGTAGAGGGCGGGGGGAACACTGAAGCTTTCTTT	TRBV20-1	-	-	TRBJ1-1
CSGPGQGQETQFF	TGCAGTGGTCCGGGACAGGGACAAGAGACCCAGTTCTTC	TRBV20-1	-	TRBD1	TRBJ2-1
CASSYGGGVYEQYF	TGTGCCAGCAGTTACGGCGGGGGCGTGTACGAACAGTACTTC	TRBV6-2/TRBV6-3	-	-	TRBJ2-7